Presented here are 2 T cell receptor beta chains from one specimen sequenced in a study of shared clonotypes between healthy human individuals. The repertoire was sequenced with immunoSEQ multiplex PCR; TCRdb's copy has only in-frame clones and lacks some. The data show over a million clones, roughly 96% seen once. Source material: naive CD4+ T cells sorted from blood. The sample's subset: CD45RA+ positively selected. Receptors were obtained from a man younger than 45 in good health.

Here the CDR3 reads CASSSHVFYEQYF. CDR3 DNA: TGTGCCAGCAGCTCCCACGTTTTCTACGAGCAGTACTTC. The chain couples TRBV7-2 to TRBJ2-7; D unclear. CDR3 length: 13 residues. The germline V gene has CDR1 SGHTA and CDR2 FQGNSA. V was shortened by 4 bases and J by 3 bases, with 10 bases between the two germline ends.

V gene TRBV7-9 combines with J gene TRBJ2-2, with TRBD2 matching over 16 bases. The CDR3 has 18 amino acids. J gave up 1 base and V 10 bases, and 9 bases lay outside the gene matches. CDR1 SEHNR and CDR2 FQNEAQ come from the germline V gene (reference sequence). The CDR3 sequence: CAILGLAGGPLNTGELFF. Here the CDR3 DNA reads TGTGCCATACTGGGACTAGCGGGAGGGCCCCTGAACACCGGGGAGCTGTTTTTT.